Sequencing of this T cell receptor (beta chain) was carried out in a study of OX40 agonist ivuxolimab in advanced cancers. Study-wide context: Patients received the agonistic anti-OX40 (CD134) antibody ivuxolimab. Administration of intravenous ivuxolimab to patients occurred every 2 weeks at 0.01 to 10 mg/kg. Whole-study results and caveats: Dosing at 0.1 to 3.0 mg/kg was accompanied by clonal expansion of CD4+ and CD8+ blood T cells by week 6.

Blood got drawn at baseline, again on cycle 4 day 1, and then on cycle 7 day 1. Concerning this clone itself: Its specificity is not known.

The germline V and J ends were trimmed by 6 bases and 12 bases, with 18 bases remaining between them. The CDR3 is 13 residues long. Germline CDR1 and CDR2: SNHLY and FYNNEI. Data came from immunoSEQ multiplex PCR; TCRdb stores just in-frame clones and leaves some out. The sample contains under 80,000 clones, roughly 85% of which appear only once. The receptor's source is an adult with an advanced solid tumor such as melanoma, head and neck, liver or kidney cancer. This chain connects TRBV2 to TRBJ2-1; perhaps TRBD1 as D (5 bases). The sample was CD4+ or CD8+ T cells sorted from blood, taken in a trial of the OX40 agonist ivuxolimab. The CDR3 is CASSSSPQGGQFF. The CDR3 DNA sequence: TGTGCCAGCAGCTCCTCGCCCCAGGGTGGGCAGTTCTTC.